A selection of T cell receptor beta chains follows, all from one sample in a study of shared T cell receptors in the human thymus. Measured with immunoSEQ multiplex PCR; TCRdb has only the in-frame clones, and not every one. The sample includes about 660,000 clones, roughly 86% seen only once; the top ten take roughly 0.0089%. These sequences were also reported in another study, on human thymus T cells.

Sequenced material: thymocytes. These receptors were taken from a boy in the first two years of life with a congenital heart defect. Both conserved end residues are part of each CDR3. A D gene is named only where the DNA matches it firmly. For some rows the clone size is stated as once, few or many, or as a class when expanded; others skip it.

>TRBV30|TRBD1|.|TRBJ2-7
TGTGCCTGGGAGCGTAAAGACAGGGGGACCTACGAGCAGTACTTC
CAWERKDRGTYEQYF
>TRBV25-1|.|once|TRBJ2-1
TGTGCCAGCAGTGAAGCGGCAGGGGGAGGATGGGGTGAGCAGTTCTTC
CASSEAAGGGWGEQFF
>TRBV2|.|.|TRBJ1-1
TGTGCCAGCAGTGAAGAGCCAGGGTACGCTGAAGCTTTCTTT
CASSEEPGYAEAFF
>TRBV5-1|.|.|TRBJ2-1
TGCGCCAGCAGCTTGGAGGGAGTGCAGGGACAATCCTCCTACAATGAGCAGTTCTTC
CASSLEGVQGQSSYNEQFF
>TRBV15|TRBD2|.|TRBJ2-3
TGTGCCACCAGCAGAGATCCACTAGCGGGAGAGGGGGATACGCAGTATTTT
CATSRDPLAGEGDTQYF
>TRBV5-6|.|.|TRBJ1-5
TGTGCCAGCAGCTTGGCCGCGCGGGAAAGCAATCAGCCCCAGCATTTT
CASSLAARESNQPQHF
>TRBV19|TRBD2|.|TRBJ2-2
TGTGCCAGTAGTATGGGGGGGAGCCCGGGACGGAACACCGGGGAGCTGTTTTTT
CASSMGGSPGRNTGELFF
>TRBV5-1|TRBD2|once|TRBJ2-7
TGCGCCAGCAGCTTTTTTAGCGGGACCTACGAGCAGTACTTC
CASSFFSGTYEQYF
>TRBV5-1|.|.|TRBJ2-7
TGCGCCAGCACCCTTCTACCCCGGACGGGAACCTACGAGCAGTACTTC
CASTLLPRTGTYEQYF
>TRBV6-1|TRBD1|.|TRBJ1-1
TGTGCCAGCAGTGCTCACAGGGGGAACACTGAAGCTTTCTTT
CASSAHRGNTEAFF
>TRBV6-5|TRBD1|.|TRBJ1-6
TGTGCCAGCAGTTACTCTCAGGACAGGGAAGACTCACCCCTCCACTTT
CASSYSQDREDSPLHF
>TRBV7-3|TRBD2|.|TRBJ2-2
TGTGCCAGCAGCTTAGATGGGGGGGTAGCGACAGCCACCGGGGAGCTGTTTTTT
CASSLDGGVATATGELFF
>TRBV27|.|.|TRBJ2-2
TGTGCCAGCAGTTTACTTTACCCGGCAGGGCGCACCGGGGAGCTGTTTTTT
CASSLLYPAGRTGELFF
>TRBV25-1|.|.|TRBJ2-1
TGTGCCAGCGGACACCGAGTCACCAATGAGCAGTTCTTC
CASGHRVTNEQFF
>TRBV2|.|.|TRBJ1-2
TGTGCCAGTAAGAACGTCTACATAACAGCTATCTATGGCTACACCTTC
CASKNVYITAIYGYTF
>TRBV5-6|TRBD2|.|TRBJ2-7
TGTGCCAGCAGCTCGACTCCGGCTAGCGGGGGGTCCTCCTACGAGCAGTACTTC
CASSSTPASGGSSYEQYF
>TRBV14|TRBD2|.|TRBJ2-1
TGTGCCAGCAGCCAAGAAGGCCTAGCGGGATGGGGGGAGCAGTTCTTC
CASSQEGLAGWGEQFF
>TRBV18|.|.|TRBJ1-2
TGTGCCAGCTCACCAAGCGGACCTAACTATGGCTACACCTTC
CASSPSGPNYGYTF
>TRBV4-1|.|.|TRBJ2-4
TGCGCCAGCAGCCAAGATCCGAATAGCTTAGCCAAAAACATTCAGTACTTC
CASSQDPNSLAKNIQYF
>TRBV5-1|.|once|TRBJ2-2
TGCGCCAGCAGCTTGCGTTCCCGGGTGAACACCGGGGAGCTGTTTTTT
CASSLRSRVNTGELFF
>TRBV5-1|.|.|TRBJ2-1
TGCGCCAGCAGCGGGGAGGAACCCAATGAGCAGTTCTTC
CASSGEEPNEQFF
>TRBV7-2|TRBD2|.|TRBJ2-2
TGTGCCAGCAGCTTAGCCGGACTAGCGGTCACCGGGGAGCTGTTTTTT
CASSLAGLAVTGELFF